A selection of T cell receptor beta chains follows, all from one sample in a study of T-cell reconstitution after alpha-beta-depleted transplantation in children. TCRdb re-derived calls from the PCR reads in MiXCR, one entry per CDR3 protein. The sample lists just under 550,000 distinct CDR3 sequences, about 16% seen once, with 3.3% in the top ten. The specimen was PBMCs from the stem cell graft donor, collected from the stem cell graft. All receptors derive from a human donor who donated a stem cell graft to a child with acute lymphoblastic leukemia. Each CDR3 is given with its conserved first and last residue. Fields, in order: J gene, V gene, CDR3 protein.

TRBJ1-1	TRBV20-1	CSGPVQGAFEKAFF
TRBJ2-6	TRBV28	CASSAGTVSGANVLTF
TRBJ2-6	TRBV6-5	CASSYVSSGANVLTF
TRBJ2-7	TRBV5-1	CASSVWKGLLYEQYF
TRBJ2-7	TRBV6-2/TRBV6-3	CASRPTSGSEEQYF
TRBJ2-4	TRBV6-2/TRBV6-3	CASSFQEQGTKNIQYF
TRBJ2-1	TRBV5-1	CASSVRLAGAVDEQFF
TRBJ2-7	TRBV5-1	CASSRGAGYEQYF
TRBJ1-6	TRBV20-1	CSAPTDRGYNSPLHF
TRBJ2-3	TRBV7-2	CASSLSGMRTDTQYF
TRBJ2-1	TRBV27	CASVDRGSGKYNEQFF
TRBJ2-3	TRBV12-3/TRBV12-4	CASSHRQGPDTQYF
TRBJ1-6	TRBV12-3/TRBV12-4	CASSLRVSGSPLHF
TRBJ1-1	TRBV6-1	CASSRGGTNTEAFF
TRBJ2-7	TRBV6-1	CASSETGTLTYEQYF
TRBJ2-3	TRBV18	CASSTISTDTQYF
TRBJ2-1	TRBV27	CASRQGLGAYNEQFF
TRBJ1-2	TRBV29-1	CSATGGWVGYTF
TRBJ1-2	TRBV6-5	CASSSQGADGYTF
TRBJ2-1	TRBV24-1	CATSPSVGHWRGGEQFF
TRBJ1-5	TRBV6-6	CASSSTLHQPQHF
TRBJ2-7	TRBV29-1	CSVVGQGFYEQYF
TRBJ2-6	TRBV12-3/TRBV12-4	CASSKSNSGANVLTF
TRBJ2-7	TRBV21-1	CASSKEGLDYEQYF
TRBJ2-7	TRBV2	CASSEQGESYEQYF
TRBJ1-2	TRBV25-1	CASSEYGPNYGYTF
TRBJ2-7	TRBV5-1	CASSLGWGEQYF
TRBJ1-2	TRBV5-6	CASSVGETGIYGYTF
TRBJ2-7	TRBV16	CASSQSPAGGPYEQYF
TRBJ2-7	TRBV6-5	CASSYTGTGYYEQYF
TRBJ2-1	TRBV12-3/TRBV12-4	CASSLSFSNEQFF
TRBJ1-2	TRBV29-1	CSGVLRDGYTF
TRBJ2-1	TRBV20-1	CSVQRETGGLNEQFF
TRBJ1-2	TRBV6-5	CASSYRPLGRDGYTF
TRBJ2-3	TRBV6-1	CASSGGLRDTQYF
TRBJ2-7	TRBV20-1	CSANGKQGTGYEQYF
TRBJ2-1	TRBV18	CASSSGLAGINEQFF
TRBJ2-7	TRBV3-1	CASSQVGGHSYEQYF
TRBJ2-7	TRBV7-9	CASSHPDRVDEQYF
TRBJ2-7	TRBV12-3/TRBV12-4	CASSPGLLEQYF
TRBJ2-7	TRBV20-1	CSATGQNSYEQYF
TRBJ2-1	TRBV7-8	CASSSNYNEQFF